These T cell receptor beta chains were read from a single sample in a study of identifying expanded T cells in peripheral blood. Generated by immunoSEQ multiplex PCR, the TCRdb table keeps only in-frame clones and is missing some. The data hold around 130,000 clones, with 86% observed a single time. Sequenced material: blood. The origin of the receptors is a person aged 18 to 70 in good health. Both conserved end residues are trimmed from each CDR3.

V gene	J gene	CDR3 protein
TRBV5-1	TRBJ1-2	ASSLSQENYGYT
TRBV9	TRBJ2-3	ASSPSAAGSGTQY
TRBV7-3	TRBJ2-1	ASSGESLSSYNEQF
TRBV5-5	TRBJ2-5	ASSSAGRFETQY
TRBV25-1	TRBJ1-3	ASSDTGGSGNTIY
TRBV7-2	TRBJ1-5	ASSLEGGREQPQH
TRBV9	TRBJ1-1	ASSVGGVDTEAF
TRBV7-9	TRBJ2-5	ASSLTETQY
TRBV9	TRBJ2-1	ASSETSGRIEQF
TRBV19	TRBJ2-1	ASAAGTLTYNEQF
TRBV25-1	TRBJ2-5	ASSELRSGGETQY
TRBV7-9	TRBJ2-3	ASSLGAAPEGRQY
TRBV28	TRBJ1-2	ASSLSDRGGGYT
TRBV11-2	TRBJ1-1	ASSSSWGGRLNTEAF
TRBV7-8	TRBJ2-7	ASSLVIQPKYEQY
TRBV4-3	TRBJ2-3	ASSQGAGGATDTQY
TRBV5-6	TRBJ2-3	ASSLVGGSDTQY
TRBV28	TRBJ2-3	ASNSVNPSWHTDTQY
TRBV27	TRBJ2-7	ASSMTGGGTYEQY
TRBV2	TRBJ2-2	ASRAGTGVTGELF
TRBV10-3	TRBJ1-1	AISEMARTEAF
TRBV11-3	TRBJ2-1	ALVAVEQF
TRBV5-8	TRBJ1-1	ASSLFGNTEAF
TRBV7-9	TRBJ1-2	ASSKNIQGADGYT
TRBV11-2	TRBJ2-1	ASSPPREQF